This T cell receptor beta chain was recovered during a study of follicular helper T cells after annual influenza vaccination. A note on this clone: Its antigen is unknown.

General observations from the study: Successive annual vaccinations recalled a recurrent oligoclonal ICOS+CD38+ cTfh response with influenza-specific clonotypes.

The CDR3 has 15 amino acids. CDR1 and CDR2 (germline): KGHSH, LQKENI. V was trimmed by 6 bases and J by 2 bases, leaving 15 bases between them. Described time point: 2014-2015 season, pre-vaccination. TCRdb's copy holds only in-frame clones and misses some; the assay was immunoSEQ multiplex PCR. The sample includes 27,000 or so clones, more than 80% of them seen just once. The input for sequencing was CXCR5+ CD38- circulating T follicular helper cells from blood, taken on the day of influenza vaccination. Documented subset: circulating Tfh, non-naive CD4+CXCR5+PD-1+ (ICOS+CD38+ or ICOS-CD38-). The V and J genes are TRBV18 and TRBJ2-3; D might be TRBD2 (5 bases). The sequence was collected from an adult who received the influenza vaccine. This CDR3 reads CASSPFSGDTDTQYF. In DNA, the CDR3 is TGTGCCAGCTCCCCATTCTCCGGGGACACAGATACGCAGTATTTT.